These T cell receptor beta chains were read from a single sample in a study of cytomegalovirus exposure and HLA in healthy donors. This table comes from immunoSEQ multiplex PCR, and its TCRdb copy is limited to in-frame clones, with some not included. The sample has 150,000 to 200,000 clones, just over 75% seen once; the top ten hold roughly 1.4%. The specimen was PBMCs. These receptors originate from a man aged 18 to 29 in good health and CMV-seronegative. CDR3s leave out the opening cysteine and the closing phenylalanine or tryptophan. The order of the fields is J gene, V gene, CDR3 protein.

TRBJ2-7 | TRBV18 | ASSPIRRESVGSYEQY
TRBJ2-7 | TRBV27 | ASSFGLAGPYEQY
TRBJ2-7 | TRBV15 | ATSRGALAGGEQY
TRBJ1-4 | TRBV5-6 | ASSSLPGHPGEKLF
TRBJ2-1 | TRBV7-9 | ASSSTVAGAYNEQF
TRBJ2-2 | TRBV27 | ASSSGANTGELF
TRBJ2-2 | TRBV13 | ASSLSREAGELF
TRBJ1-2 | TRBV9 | ASRATKGQGYT
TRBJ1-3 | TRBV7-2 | ASSLSRPQGSGNTIY
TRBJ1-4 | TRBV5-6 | ASSLVGSLTGEKLF
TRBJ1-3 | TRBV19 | ASSTRTGSGNTIY
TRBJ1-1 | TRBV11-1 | ASEQGQDTEAF
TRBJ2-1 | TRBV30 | AWNLWARNEQF
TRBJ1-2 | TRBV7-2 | ASSLDIGGHYGYT
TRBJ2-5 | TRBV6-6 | ASSALKGGWAQY
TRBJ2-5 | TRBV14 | ASSQDGRVETQY
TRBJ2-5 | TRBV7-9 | ASSFLASGGGETQY
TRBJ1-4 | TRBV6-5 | ASCRDRGANEKLF
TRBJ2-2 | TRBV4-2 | ASSQDPGNTGELF
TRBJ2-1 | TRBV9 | ASSGTSGRSYNEQF
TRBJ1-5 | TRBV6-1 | ATARDNQPQH
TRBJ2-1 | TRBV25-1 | ASSPRLHGGDEQF
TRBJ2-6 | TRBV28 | ASSLSSGANVLT
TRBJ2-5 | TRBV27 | ASSSRPGQQETQY
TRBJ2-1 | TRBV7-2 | ASSLAGLTYNEQF
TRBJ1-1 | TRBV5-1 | ASSLVHRNTEAF
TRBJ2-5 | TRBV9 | ASSEGRAGQETQY
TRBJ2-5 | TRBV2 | ASRGWSKETQY